This T cell receptor beta chain was recovered during a study of shared clonotypes between healthy human individuals. V was clipped by 5 bases and J by 7 bases, with 15 bases between them. Germline CDR1 and CDR2: SGHVS and FQNEAQ. The CDR3 totals 15 residues. TCRdb keeps only in-frame clones here, not all; method: immunoSEQ multiplex PCR. This table has roughly 1,100,000 clones, about 77% appearing once. Recent acute infections and vaccinations were absent in the healthy HIV-negative adult donors. Findings and caveats of the study: The authors sampled blood alone, and tissue repertoires likely differ.

Comments on this clone: Its antigen is unknown.

This TCR came from a young man in good health. Material: memory CD4+ T cells sorted from blood. Noted subset: CD45RA-negative fraction. This chain links TRBV7-8 with TRBJ1-6, with D possibly TRBD1 on 6 matching bases. Here the CDR3 reads CASSIDRLGNSPLHF. CDR3 in DNA: TGTGCCAGCAGCATAGACAGGCTCGGAAATTCACCCCTCCACTTT. The variable domain in full, completed from reference TRBV7-8 and TRBJ1-6, reads GAGVSQSPRYKVAKRGQDVALRCDPISGHVSLFWYQQALGQGPEFLTYFQNEAQLDKSGLPSDRFFAERPEGSVSTLKIQRTQQEDSAVYLCASSIDRLGNSPLHFGNGTRLTVT.